Below, one T cell receptor beta chain is given with its context. Its target is unknown. These data originate in a study of cytomegalovirus exposure and HLA in healthy donors. Study observations and caveats: Among CMV-associated TCR beta chains, most appeared HLA-restricted in a later analysis. What TCR beta sequences reportedly achieved was accurate prediction of HLA-A and HLA-B alleles in most subjects. Accounts indicate the classifier identified cytomegalovirus status with strong specificity and sensitivity. DRB1 had the most TCR associations and HLA-C the fewest, a later analysis found, with rates varying by HLA locus.

The PCR had 60 Vbeta and 13 Jbeta primers. Repertoires were generated with immunoSEQ multiplex PCR, while TCRdb's copy carries only in-frame clones and drops some. This table holds roughly 130,000 clones, around 80% found once. Germline assignment: CDR1 MNHEY and CDR2 SMNVEV (reference sequence). Trimming took off 4 bases at V and 0 bases at J, with 7 bases between the two ends. This CDR3 region has 14 residues. The V gene is TRBV27, the J gene TRBJ1-5, with D perhaps TRBD1 (6 bases). This receptor was identified in a man aged 30 to 45 in good health and CMV-seronegative. Input material: PBMCs. DNA for the CDR3: TGTGCCAGCAGTTACAGGGCTAGCAATCAGCCCCAGCATTTT. Translation: CASSYRASNQPQHF.